This T cell receptor (beta chain) was observed in a study of cytomegalovirus exposure and HLA in healthy donors. Study results and limitations: Rare TCR sequences predominated, though certain public TCRs were found in many donors. Cytomegalovirus-associated TCR beta chains were listed, numbering around 150.

V shed 0 bases, J shed 7 bases, and the junction held 10 bases outside the gene matches. Germline values: CDR1 SEHNR, CDR2 FQNEAQ (reference sequence). This CDR3 region has 16 residues. Notes on this clone: Its matching antigen is unknown.

The method was immunoSEQ multiplex PCR; TCRdb's version includes in-frame clones alone and lacks a portion of them. The sample carries a few hundred thousand clones, around 86% recorded once. The V and J genes are TRBV7-9 and TRBJ1-2, with TRBD1 matching 8 bases. The sample comprised PBMCs. This clonotype was sampled from a woman aged 18-29 years in good health and CMV-seronegative. The chain's CDR3 is CASSLASGQGLPGYTF. The CDR3 coding sequence is TGTGCCAGCAGCTTAGCTTCCGGACAGGGCTTGCCTGGCTACACCTTC.